What follows describes a single T cell receptor (beta chain). Its specificity is not known. The data are from a study of shared clonotypes between healthy human individuals. Notes on the study in general: Shared clonotypes across all four donors exceeded non-shared ones in generation probability.

The CDR3 covers 19 residues. Clones were read by immunoSEQ multiplex PCR, and TCRdb kept only the in-frame ones, dropping some. The table records 2.5 million or so clones, around 94% of them present only once. This TCR derives from a man between 18 and 35 years old in good health. Sequencing was performed on naive CD4+ T cells sorted from blood. Documented subset: CD45RA+ positively selected. The J gene is TRBJ2-1, the V gene TRBV21-1; the table's D call, TRBD2, was not checked against the DNA. TRBV21-1 is classified as a pseudogene. CDR3 region: CASSDQKRTSGSRGNEQFF. In DNA form, the CDR3 reads TGTGCCAGCAGCGATCAAAAAAGGACTAGCGGTTCCCGGGGGAATGAGCAGTTCTTC.